This T cell receptor beta chain is drawn from a study of blood T cell repertoires in COVID-19 (TCRdb year 2020). Some background on the complete study: Samples covering the acute and convalescent phases of COVID-19 were provided by collaborators in the United States, Italy and Spain. The material from the prospective study consisted of cDNA or gDNA derived from T cells, B-cell-depleted T cells, or PBMCs. The dataset comprised deeply sampled blood TCRbeta repertoires from subjects exposed to, actively infected with, or recovered from COVID-19. The repertoires were released in a freely available public database intended as a resource for research on the immune response to SARS-CoV-2. Samples were obtained from the ongoing ImmuneRACE study (first 160 participants) and from 1,254 subjects provided by 6 global collaborators. Sample metadata almost always included a de-identified subject ID, COVID-19 status, age in years and sex. Where available, HLA class I and class II types were obtained from metadata supplied by the sample provider rather than from assay-based typing. Study-level results and caveats: Clinical and demographic metadata were provided uncurated, with the amount varying by source and participant.

TCRbeta CDR3 regions were amplified from genomic DNA using the immunoSEQ Assay, a bias-controlled multiplex PCR. In the paper's pipeline: Within the assay, amplification of reference gene primers was used to estimate how many nucleated cells each sample contained. To quantify the absolute abundance of each unique TCRbeta CDR3 rearrangement, sequence reads were collapsed and filtered. For each sample, productive Simpson clonality was calculated as the square root of Simpson's diversity index over productive rearrangements. The clones in this table, taken by TCRdb from immuneACCESS, are in-frame only. Not every clone is retained; where verified, under half of the shortfall comes from an unresolved V gene, and the cause of the rest is unknown. D and trimming come from the DNA, and the V and J calls and clone size come from that table. The sample profile shows about 390,000 clones; roughly 89% of them were found once. The ten largest make up approximately 9.3% of the sample.

The CDR3 holds 13 amino acids from the cysteine to the phenylalanine. Of the read, only the CDR3 DNA is kept; its 39 bases are in frame from base 1. V lost 4 bases and J lost 6 bases; the stretch between them is 13 bases long. The germline V gene (reference sequence) sets CDR1 to MNHEY and CDR2 to SMNVEV. In the prospective study, participants were 18 to 89 years old, resided in 20 to 30 geographic areas of the United States, and were enrolled through a virtual design. In the prospective study, participants were assigned to cohorts based on the clinical history participants reported in a screening survey and a study questionnaire. ImmuneRACE Cohort 3 recovered participants were defined by two consecutive negative NP/OP PCR tests, healthcare professional clearance, or symptom resolution. In the prospective study, whole blood, serum and a nasopharyngeal or oropharyngeal swab were collected from each participant by mobile phlebotomists. Participants in the prospective study had the option to provide additional blood draws and questionnaires over a roughly 2-month period. Before DNA extraction, prospective study blood samples were shipped either frozen or at room temperature.

With respect to this clone: This clone's antigen is unknown. Nothing much larger sits one base from this clone, and base qualities are not available.

This receptor was taken from a woman aged 45-60 years who had recovered from COVID-19. Specimen: PBMCs or T cells enriched from blood (not recorded which). The chain links TRBV27 with TRBJ2-7; the D gene is possibly TRBD2, with 5 bases matching. This receptor has the CDR3 CASSSPRGREQYF. The DNA is TGTGCCAGCAGTTCCCCCCGAGGGCGCGAGCAGTACTTC.